This section outlines one T cell receptor (beta chain) sequence together with its context. Its specificity is not known. The source of the sample is a study of CD8+CD57+ T cells in acquired aplastic anemia. Study-wide context: DNA recovered from sorted CD4+ and CD8+ cells had a mean of approximately 3 ug. Healthy donors had, on average, around 9.9 million reads for their CD4+ cells.

The use of genomic DNA as template underpinned the TCR beta VDJ and CDR3 profiling. Each CDR3 protein gets one entry after TCRdb re-called the reads with MiXCR. The sample lists under 250,000 distinct CDR3 sequences; 30% to 40% were seen once. The CDR3 is 15 residues long. CDR1 is KGHDR, CDR2 SFDVKD, per germline. The V and J ends lost 11 bases and 5 bases, in that order; junction bases with no gene match: 14. Study-wide findings and caveats: Patients did not significantly differ from controls in CD8+ Simpson's diversity. Both patients and controls carried the same twenty-nine CD8+ CDR3 sequences.

This receptor was identified in a human donor in good health, serving as a control. This rearrangement joins TRBV24-1 to TRBJ2-3; 8 bases agree with TRBD2. The sequenced sample was sorted CD4+, CD8+, or CD8+CD57+ T cells (not recorded which) from PBMCs. CDR3 loop: CASLRPGLEVDTQYF. The CDR3 DNA reads as TGTGCCAGCTTACGCCCGGGACTAGAGGTAGATACGCAGTATTTT.